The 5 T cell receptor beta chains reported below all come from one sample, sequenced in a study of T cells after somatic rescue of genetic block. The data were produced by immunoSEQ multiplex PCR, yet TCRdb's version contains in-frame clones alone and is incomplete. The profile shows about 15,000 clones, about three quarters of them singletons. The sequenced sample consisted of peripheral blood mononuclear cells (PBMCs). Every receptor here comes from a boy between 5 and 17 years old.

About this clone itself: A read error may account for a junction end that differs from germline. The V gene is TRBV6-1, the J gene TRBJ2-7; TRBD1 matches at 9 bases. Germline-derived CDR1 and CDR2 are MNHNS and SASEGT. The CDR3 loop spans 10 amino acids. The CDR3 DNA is TGTGCCATTTTTAGGGACAGGGAAGGCTTC. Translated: CAIFRDREGF.

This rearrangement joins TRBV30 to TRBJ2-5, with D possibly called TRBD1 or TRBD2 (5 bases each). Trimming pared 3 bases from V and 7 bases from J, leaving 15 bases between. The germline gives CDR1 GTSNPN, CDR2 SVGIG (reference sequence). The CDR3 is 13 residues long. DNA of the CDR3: TGTGCCTGGAGGTCGGGACCACGCGGGACCCAGTACTTC. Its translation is CAWRSGPRGTQYF. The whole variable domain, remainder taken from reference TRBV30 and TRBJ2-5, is SQTIHQWPATLVQPVGSPLSLECTVEGTSNPNLYWYRQAAGRGLQLLFYSVGIGQISSEVPQNLSASRPQDRQFILSSKKLLLSDSGFYLCAWRSGPRGTQYFGPGTRLLVL.

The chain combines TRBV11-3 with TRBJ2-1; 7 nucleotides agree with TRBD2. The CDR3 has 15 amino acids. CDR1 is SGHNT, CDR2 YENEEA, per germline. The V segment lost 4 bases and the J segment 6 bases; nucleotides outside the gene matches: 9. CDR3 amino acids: CASSSQGGMRNEQFF. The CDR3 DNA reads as TGTGCCAGCAGCTCCCAGGGAGGGATGCGCAATGAGCAGTTCTTC.

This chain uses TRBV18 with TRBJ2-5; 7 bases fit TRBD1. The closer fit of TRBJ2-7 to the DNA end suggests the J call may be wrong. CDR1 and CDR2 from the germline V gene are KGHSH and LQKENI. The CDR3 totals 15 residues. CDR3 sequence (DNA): TGTGCCAGCTCAGAACCGGGACAGCTCTCCTACGAGCAGTACTTC. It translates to CASSEPGQLSYEQYF.

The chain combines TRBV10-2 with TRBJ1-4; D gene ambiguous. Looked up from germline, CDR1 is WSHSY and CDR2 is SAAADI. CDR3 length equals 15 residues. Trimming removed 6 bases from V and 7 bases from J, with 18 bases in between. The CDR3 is CASSMTRWVGEKLFF. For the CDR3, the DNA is TGCGCCAGCAGCATGACACGGTGGGTCGGTGAAAAACTGTTTTTT.